A single sample gave rise to the 26 T cell receptor beta chains below, sequenced in a study of blood T cell repertoires in COVID-19. The repertoire was sequenced with immunoSEQ multiplex PCR; TCRdb's copy has only in-frame clones and lacks some. The sample records about 400,000 clones, roughly 88% being singletons. Source material: PBMCs or T cells enriched from blood (not recorded which). These receptors were taken from a woman in her thirties or forties with acute COVID-19.

The chain couples TRBV6-1 to TRBJ1-5; perhaps TRBD1 as D (5 bases). V dropped 1 base and J dropped 1 base, with 5 bases sitting between them. Germline V gene sequence: CDR1 MNHNS, CDR2 SASEGT. This CDR3 has 14 residues. CDR3 in amino acids: CASSEDRSNQPQHF. The CDR3 nucleotides are TGTGCCAGCAGTGAAGACAGGAGCAATCAGCCCCAGCATTTT.

The gene calls are TRBV6-5 and TRBJ1-1, with D unclear. The V and J ends lost 6 bases and 4 bases respectively, with 12 bases between them. Germline V gene data show CDR1 as MNHEY and CDR2 as SVGAGI. This CDR3 spans 13 amino acids. The CDR3 coding sequence is TGTGCCAGCAGCAATACAGTTATCACTGAAGCTTTCTTT. Translated, it gives CASSNTVITEAFF.

J is TRBJ2-7 and V is TRBV10-3, with a possible D match to TRBD2 (8 bases). CDR1 and CDR2 from the germline V gene are ENHRY and SYGVKD. The CDR3 totals 17 residues. Trimming shortened V by 3 bases and J by 1 base, and 19 bases separated the two germline ends. CDR3 nucleotides: TGTGCCATCAGTGACCCCGGGAGGGGACAGAAGTCCTACGAGCAGTACTTC. Its protein product is CAISDPGRGQKSYEQYF.

The rearrangement uses TRBV12-3 or TRBV12-4 and TRBJ1-4; D remains unclear. This CDR3 spans 13 amino acids. Trimming took 6 bases from V and 8 from J, leaving 13 bases between them. The CDR3 DNA is TGTGCCAGCAGCGACACCGTCAGGGAAAAACTGTTTTTT. This codes for CASSDTVREKLFF.

This clone was observed a few times. The V and J genes are TRBV19 and TRBJ1-2; 11 positions match TRBD1. This CDR3 spans 13 amino acids. The V and J ends lost 6 bases and 7 bases, in that order; junction bases with no gene match: 4. CDR1 is LNHDA and CDR2 is SQIVND in the germline V gene (reference sequence). The CDR3 DNA sequence: TGTGCCAGTAGCCCGGGACAGGGGGGTGGCTACACCTTC. This encodes CASSPGQGGGYTF.

This chain connects TRBV9 to TRBJ1-2; 8 bases map to TRBD1. V trimming: 3 bases; J trimming: 8 bases; junction bases outside the gene matches: 9. Germline V gene data show CDR1 as SGDLS and CDR2 as YYNGEE. The length of the CDR3 is 14 residues. DNA of the CDR3: TGTGCCAGCAGCGAGAGACAGGGGCCAGGAGGCTACACCTTC. Its protein is CASSERQGPGGYTF.

The chain couples TRBV5-1 to TRBJ1-1; D might be TRBD1 (5 bases). The CDR3 has 14 amino acids. The V gene lost 6 bases and the J gene lost 1 base, with 13 bases spanning the gap. In germline, CDR1 is SGHRS, CDR2 YFSETQ. The CDR3 reads CASTWTGGNTEAFF. The CDR3, as DNA: TGCGCCAGCACTTGGACCGGGGGGAACACTGAAGCTTTCTTT.

V and J are TRBV5-4 and TRBJ2-5; the D gene is possibly TRBD1 (6 bases). Trimming took 4 bases from V and 4 from J, leaving 20 bases between them. The CDR3 runs 16 residues. From germline, CDR1 is SGHNT and CDR2 YYREEE (reference sequence). The CDR3 sequence is CASSPLPPGHSETQYF. As DNA, the CDR3 is TGTGCCAGCAGCCCCCTTCCCCCGGGACACTCAGAGACCCAGTACTTC. The whole variable domain, filled in from reference TRBV5-4 and TRBJ2-5, reads ETGVTQSPTHLIKTRGQQVTLRCSSQSGHNTVSWYQQALGQGPQFIFQYYREEENGRGNFPPRFSGLQFPNYSSELNVNALELDDSALYLCASSPLPPGHSETQYFGPGTRLLVL.

The V call is TRBV6-5, the J call TRBJ2-7; TRBD1 matches 10 bases. The CDR3 has 14 amino acids. Trimming removed 6 bases from V and 4 bases from J; junction bases left unmatched: 6. Per the germline V gene, CDR1 is MNHEY and CDR2 is SVGAGI. The CDR3 nucleotides are TGTGCCAGCAGCCCGAGACAGGGGGCATACGAGCAGTACTTC. This sequence encodes CASSPRQGAYEQYF.

This chain links TRBV30 with TRBJ1-4, with TRBD1 identical over 9 bases. Germline V gene data show CDR1 as GTSNPN and CDR2 as SVGIG (reference sequence). V lost 3 bases, J lost 8 bases, and 10 bases stayed unmatched. CDR3 length equals 15 residues. CDR3 in amino acids: CAWSPGTGTGEKLFF. The CDR3 DNA is TGTGCCTGGAGCCCAGGGACAGGGACTGGGGAAAAACTGTTTTTT.

The chain joins TRBV5-1 to TRBJ1-1; D is perhaps TRBD1 (5 bases). Germline-derived CDR1 and CDR2 are SGHRS and YFSETQ. The CDR3 is 16 amino acids. Trimming removed 2 bases at V and 0 bases at J, with 14 bases between. CDR3: CASSFGTSTMNTEAFF. The CDR3 DNA follows: TGCGCCAGCAGCTTTGGGACTTCAACTATGAACACTGAAGCTTTCTTT.

The chain carries TRBV5-1 and TRBJ1-1; the match to TRBD1 covers 7 bases. The CDR3 covers 14 residues. V dropped 0 bases and J dropped 4; count of bases not matched to a gene: 3. CDR1 is SGHRS, CDR2 YFSETQ, per germline. The CDR3 DNA reads TGCGCCAGCAGCTTGGGGGCAGGGGGCACTGAAGCTTTCTTT. This sequence encodes CASSLGAGGTEAFF.

This clone is a singleton in its sample. The CDR3 here is CASSLAGGDPDTQYF. The DNA for the CDR3 is TGCGCCAGCAGCTTGGCCGGGGGGGACCCAGATACGCAGTATTTT. The V call is TRBV5-1, the J call TRBJ2-3, with 8 bases identical to TRBD2. The CDR3 is made up of 15 amino acids. Germline V gene data show CDR1 as SGHRS and CDR2 as YFSETQ. V lost 0 bases and J lost 4; bases outside the gene matches: 4.

V is TRBV27 and J is TRBJ1-5; D is undetermined. V lost 6 bases and J lost 2, with 17 bases in between. CDR1 and CDR2 (germline): MNHEY, SMNVEV (reference sequence). The CDR3 contains 16 residues. The CDR3 is CASSPGRGVGNQPQHF. The DNA of the CDR3 is TGTGCCAGCAGCCCCGGTCGGGGAGTCGGCAATCAGCCCCAGCATTTT.

The chain links TRBV19 to TRBJ2-3; D might be TRBD2 (5 bases). The germline CDR1 and CDR2 sequences are LNHDA and SQIVND (reference sequence). This CDR3 contains 16 residues. The germline V and J ends were trimmed by 5 bases and 2 bases, with 17 bases remaining between them. CDR3 loop: CASSEIGVGITDTQYF. CDR3 nucleotides: TGTGCCAGTAGTGAGATCGGGGTGGGGATCACAGATACGCAGTATTTT.

J is TRBJ2-7 and V is TRBV6-5; D possibly corresponds to TRBD2 (6 bases). Deletions cut 8 bases from V and 6 bases from J, with 17 bases between. This CDR3 is built from 13 residues. Looked up from germline, CDR1 is MNHEY and CDR2 is SVGAGI. The CDR3 loop reads CASGARDSAEQYF. The CDR3 DNA reads as TGTGCCAGCGGAGCCCGGGACTCTGCCGAGCAGTACTTC.

The J gene is TRBJ1-2, the V gene TRBV6-5; no firm D call. This CDR3 contains 12 residues. Per germline, CDR1 MNHEY and CDR2 SVGAGI. The germline V and J ends were trimmed by 6 bases and 6 bases, with 11 bases remaining between them. CDR3 amino acids: CASRRRSHGYTF. In DNA form, the CDR3 reads TGTGCCAGCAGGAGGAGGAGCCATGGCTACACCTTC.

The chain joins TRBV19 to TRBJ2-2, with a tentative D call TRBD1 (6 bases). Trimming took off 3 bases at V and 6 bases at J, with 20 bases between the two ends. The CDR3 loop spans 17 amino acids. Germline CDR1 LNHDA, CDR2 SQIVND (reference sequence). The CDR3 DNA sequence: TGTGCCAGTAGTATCACGATCGCAGGGGCCGGGGCCGGGGAGCTGTTTTTT. Protein sequence: CASSITIAGAGAGELFF.

The chain combines TRBV11-2 with TRBJ2-7; no firm D call. V dropped 5 bases and J dropped 6 bases, with 14 bases sitting between them. The CDR3 loop spans 13 amino acids. CDR1 SGHAT and CDR2 FQNNGV come from the germline V gene. The CDR3 loop reads CASSPSPLVEQYF. The CDR3, as DNA: TGTGCCAGCAGCCCGAGCCCTTTGGTCGAGCAGTACTTC. The whole variable domain, remainder taken from reference TRBV11-2 and TRBJ2-7, is EAGVAQSPRYKIIEKRQSVAFWCNPISGHATLYWYQQILGQGPKLLIQFQNNGVVDDSQLPKDRFSAERLKGVDSTLKIQPAKLEDSAVYLCASSPSPLVEQYFGPGTRLTVT.

This chain joins TRBV7-8 and TRBJ1-2; TRBD1 matches at 8 bases. Per the germline V gene, CDR1 is SGHVS and CDR2 is FQNEAQ. The CDR3 totals 16 residues. Trimming removed 2 bases from V and 1 base from J; junction bases left unmatched: 6. The CDR3 protein is CASSLRGQEINYGYTF. The CDR3 DNA follows: TGTGCCAGCAGCTTAAGGGGACAGGAGATTAACTATGGCTACACCTTC.

The sample holds a few counts of this clone. J is TRBJ2-2 and V is TRBV9; 8 bases are shared with TRBD2. Germline V gene lookup returns CDR1 SGDLS and CDR2 YYNGEE. The CDR3 has 15 amino acids. Trimming took 2 bases from V and 6 from J; bases not matched to a gene: 6. The chain's CDR3 is CASSVGPGGAGELFF. As DNA, the CDR3 is TGTGCCAGCAGCGTGGGACCCGGGGGGGCCGGGGAGCTGTTTTTT.

The rearrangement uses TRBV7-9 and TRBJ1-2, with D maybe TRBD1 (6 bases). This CDR3 region has 15 residues. CDR1 is SEHNR, CDR2 FQNEAQ, per germline (reference sequence). V gave up 3 bases and J gave up 5 bases, with 16 bases separating them. CDR3 in DNA: TGTGCCAGCAGCTTCCACACGCAGGGGTTATATGGCTACACCTTC. Translating gives CASSFHTQGLYGYTF.

The V gene is TRBV29-1, the J gene TRBJ2-1, with D maybe TRBD1 (5 bases). The CDR3 is 12 amino acids. CDR1 and CDR2 (germline): SQVTM, ANQGSEA. Trimming pared 7 bases from V and 8 bases from J, leaving 15 bases between. CDR3 nucleotide sequence: TGCAGCGCCCTAGGTGGGGCTTATGAGCAGTTCTTC. This gives the protein CSALGGAYEQFF.

The V call is TRBV29-1, the J call TRBJ1-1, with TRBD1 identical over 7 bases. CDR1 is SQVTM and CDR2 is ANQGSEA in the germline V gene. The CDR3 has 13 residues. With 7 bases clipped from V and 4 bases from J, the junction kept 9 bases outside the gene matches. The CDR3 DNA sequence: TGCAGCGCCTTTGACAGGGTAGGCACTGAAGCTTTCTTT. Translating it yields CSAFDRVGTEAFF.

This clone was seen only a few times. Additional DNA sequences in this sample encode the identical CDR3. The V gene is TRBV2, the J gene TRBJ2-1; D is unclear. This CDR3 comprises 15 residues. Trimming left V 6 bases short and J 1 base short, with 13 bases between. Germline CDR1 SNHLY, CDR2 FYNNEI. CDR3 nucleotide sequence: TGTGCCAGCAGGGGCTCCACCTCATCCTACAATGAGCAGTTCTTC. Translated: CASRGSTSSYNEQFF.

This chain links TRBV10-3 with TRBJ2-1, with TRBD1 identical over 8 bases. Germline CDR1 is ENHRY and CDR2 is SYGVKD. J was trimmed by 6 bases and V by 0 bases; bases with no gene match: 7. This CDR3 spans 16 amino acids. The CDR3 protein is CAISESLQGAFNEQFF. The CDR3 nucleotides are TGTGCCATCAGTGAGTCGCTGCAGGGGGCATTCAATGAGCAGTTCTTC.